The T cell receptor beta chain under discussion was sequenced for a study of shared clonotypes between healthy human individuals (dated by TCRdb to the early 2020s). Notes on the research overall: A few men and a couple of women, aged 18 to 49 years, made up the cohort. Per donor, leukapheresis produced somewhere between about 0.85 and 8.9 billion PBMCs. Per donor, three plates each were used for CD4 naive and CD4 memory, two for CD8 naive, and one for CD8 memory. The study deeply sequenced blood TCR repertoires of five healthy adults to estimate repertoire size and the extent of clonotype sharing between individuals. Different laboratories and diverse techniques were used to prepare libraries and sequence TCR repertoires, to increase sequencing depth and limit assay-specific biases. The paper's findings and limits, for the study overall: Clonotypes shared by all four sorted-subset donors showed higher generation probabilities than non-shared clonotypes. Naive subsets generally had larger estimated clonotype richness than memory subsets did. Around 5.4% of naive CD4, around 3.5% of naive CD8, roughly 2.5% of memory CD4, and approximately 0.4% of memory CD8 clonotypes were shared across several donors. Based on pairwise subsampling, the degree of clonotype sharing among donors was expected to be affected by sequencing depth. Because the study included only a small number of donors, the genetic and exposure-history diversity represented was limited. Rarefaction of sorted-subset datasets indicated incomplete sequencing despite the large sequencing depth. Sampling was restricted to blood, and TCR repertoires in tissue are likely to differ from TCR repertoires in blood.

TCR CDR3 regions were amplified from genomic DNA by multiplex PCR using the deep immunoSEQ assay. Genomic DNA extracted from each cell subset was distributed evenly over all wells of several immunoSEQ 96-well plates, and each plate served as one replicate. For sorted subsets, each replicate PCR was loaded with around 200 ng genomic DNA, equivalent to about 33,000 T cell genomes. The purified libraries were quantified using a Qubit 3.0 fluorometer, sized with a Bioanalyzer 2100, and then quantified again using the KAPA Library Quantification kit. Every immunoSEQ 96-well plate was sequenced on a dedicated single-read 150-cycle Illumina NextSeq 550 flow cell. As for how the authors treated the data: Because only junctional sequences without quality scores were contained in the immunoSEQ output, filtering matching that applied to full-length reads could not be performed. Sequences were annotated with PyIR, a Python wrapper for IgBLAST v1.9, and V/J genes and CDR3 were assigned using IMGT germline references. Reads were filtered out if the reads had weak V/J assignments (E-value above 1e-6), no CDR3, stop codons, out-of-frame junctions, or ambiguous translated residues. A V3J clonotype was defined by an identical inferred V gene, J gene, and CDR3 amino acid sequence. Percentage overlap between repertoires was calculated by dividing the number of shared unique clonotypes by the size of the smaller repertoire. Three approaches were used to assess repertoire richness: RTK rarefaction, the Chao1 estimator, and Recon v2.1 estimates of unobserved clonotypes. For all TCRbeta clonotypes obtained by the gDNA method from four donors, generation probabilities were computed with OLGA. TCRdb stores this immuneACCESS table with in-frame sequences only. Part of the clones is absent; in the studies checked, under half of the shortfall reflects unresolved V genes, and no reason is known for the rest. V and J calls and clone size are those listed in that table; D and trimming were worked out from the DNA. Counted in this sample were roughly 2.1 million clones; approximately 94% of them appeared once. 1.5% to 2% of the sample belongs to the ten largest clones.

As to this clone: Its antigen has not been determined. No base-level quality is on record; no much larger clone is a single base apart.

CD8 naive samples were obtained by positive selection for CCR7 among CD45RO-negative cells, yielding a CD45RA+CCR7+ population from which TemRA cells were excluded. Healthy HIV-negative adults with no recently reported acute infections or vaccinations were included as donors. Every donor was a Caucasian adult living in Nashville, Tennessee, USA. After blood collection by leukapheresis, PBMCs were isolated using Ficoll-Histopaque density gradient centrifugation and then cryopreserved in the vapor phase of liquid nitrogen. Analytical flow cytometry was used to check the purity and quantity of every magnetically sorted T cell population. From each sorted fraction, genomic DNA was isolated and quantified by UV absorbance on a Nanodrop 2000c. Trimming takes 0 bases off V and 2 bases off J; junction bases not matched to a gene: 7. Based on the germline V gene (reference sequence), the CDR1 and CDR2 sequences are MNHEY and SMNVEV. The CDR3 runs 17 amino acids, cysteine and phenylalanine included. The only DNA kept is the CDR3, 51 bases in frame from the first base.

Here the chain combines TRBV27 and TRBJ2-1, with 7 junctional bases fitting TRBD2. The origin of this receptor is a man aged 18 to 35 in good health. Some clones in this sample may be carry-over from other donors' samples. The sample taken for sequencing was naive CD8+ T cells from PBMCs. Explained via the paper, the cell subset or site label denotes: CD45RA+CCR7+. This receptor carries the CDR3 CASSLSPGAGAYNEQFF. In nucleotide form, the sequence is TGTGCCAGCAGTTTATCCCCCGGGGCGGGAGCCTACAATGAGCAGTTCTTC.